The 10 T cell receptor beta chains given below trace back to one sample, sequenced in a study of OX40 agonist ivuxolimab in advanced cancers. Clones were sequenced by immunoSEQ multiplex PCR, and TCRdb holds only the in-frame ones, with some missing. The sample records roughly 80,000 clones, about 89% being singletons. Sample: CD4+ or CD8+ T cells sorted from blood, taken in a trial of the OX40 agonist ivuxolimab. These receptors all stem from an adult with an advanced solid tumor such as melanoma, head and neck, liver or kidney cancer.

The chain couples TRBV19 to TRBJ1-2; 8 positions agree with TRBD1. After removal of 8 bases from V and 8 bases from J, the junction contained 10 bases not matched to a gene. The CDR3 has 13 residues. The V gene's germline CDR1 is LNHDA and CDR2 SQIVND (reference sequence). The CDR3 coding sequence is TGTGCCAGTCGCCAGGGGGCCCGAGGGGGCTACACCTTC. Translation: CASRQGARGGYTF.

The chain employs TRBV6-1 and TRBJ1-4; 9 bases match TRBD1. Germline-derived CDR1 and CDR2 are MNHNS and SASEGT. The V gene end was trimmed by 5 bases and the J gene end by 8 bases; junction bases not matched to a gene: 6. The CDR3 spans 14 residues. The CDR3 bases are TGTGCCAGCAGTTGGGACAGGGAGAGGGAAAAACTGTTTTTT. This codes for CASSWDREREKLFF.

This clone was seen a handful of times. V and J are TRBV11-3 and TRBJ2-5; possibly TRBD1 or TRBD2 for D (5 bases each). The germline V gene encodes CDR1 SGHNT and CDR2 YENEEA. The V gene lost 5 bases and the J gene lost 1 base, with 14 bases spanning the gap. The CDR3 totals 15 residues. In DNA form, the CDR3 reads TGTGCCAGCAGCAGAGGGACCAGCTCCCAAGAGACCCAGTACTTC. Translating it yields CASSRGTSSQETQYF.

The chain links TRBV6-4 to TRBJ2-5; 8 bases match TRBD2. From germline, CDR1 is MRHNA and CDR2 SNTAGT. The CDR3 contains 15 residues. V dropped 2 bases and J dropped 4; count of bases not matched to a gene: 6. The CDR3 coding sequence is TGTGCCAGCAGTGACCCCCTCGGGGGGGGAGAGACCCAGTACTTC. It yields the protein CASSDPLGGGETQYF.

J is TRBJ1-4 and V is TRBV5-3; D not certain. TRBV5-3 is flagged as an ORF with uncertain function. The V end was cut by 4 bases, the J end by 7 bases, with 17 bases between. The CDR3 extends over 15 amino acids. The CDR3 nucleotides read TGTGCCAGAAGCCCCGACTGTGGTTCCTCTGAAAAACTGTTTTTT. Translating it yields CARSPDCGSSEKLFF.

This chain connects TRBV28 to TRBJ1-6, with D perhaps matching TRBD1 (6 bases). The V gene lost 7 bases and the J gene lost 9 bases, with 13 bases spanning the gap. Germline V gives CDR1 MDHEN, CDR2 SYDVKM. This CDR3 has 13 residues. The CDR3 DNA is TGTGCCAGCACCGAGGGGGGGCTTTCACCCCTCCACTTT. It specifies CASTEGGLSPLHF.

This clone was seen only once. The chain couples TRBV6-5 to TRBJ2-7, with 9 positions matching TRBD2. Per the germline V gene, CDR1 is MNHEY and CDR2 is SVGAGI. V lost 6 bases and J lost 4; bases outside the gene matches: 7. The CDR3 runs 14 residues. The CDR3 loop is CASSPLAGSYEQYF. The CDR3 DNA reads as TGTGCCAGCAGCCCCCTAGCGGGATCATACGAGCAGTACTTC.

DNA of the CDR3: TGTGCCAGCAGCAAAAGCGGGGGGGCCGTTGGAGAGACCCAGTACTTC. Protein sequence: CASSKSGGAVGETQYF. The chain couples TRBV7-3 to TRBJ2-5; 10 bases line up with TRBD2. CDR3 size: 16 residues. Trimming took 5 bases from V and 4 from J; bases not matched to a gene: 10. Germline CDR1 is SGHTA and CDR2 is FQGTGA.

The rearrangement links TRBV6-6 to TRBJ2-7, with D possibly TRBD1 on 7 matching bases. The CDR3 is 14 residues long. CDR1 is MNHNY, CDR2 SVGAGI, per germline (reference sequence). V lost 6 bases, J lost 6 bases, and 18 bases lay in between. The DNA for the CDR3 is TGTGCCAGCAGAAATGACAGGGACTGGGGCGAGCAGTACTTC. The encoded protein is CASRNDRDWGEQYF.

The J gene is TRBJ1-6, the V gene TRBV30; 10 bases are shared with TRBD1. Germline loops: CDR1 GTSNPN, CDR2 SVGIG (reference sequence). This CDR3 contains 17 residues. V dropped 4 bases and J dropped 6; count of bases not matched to a gene: 12. This chain's CDR3 is CAWNRDRGPFGNSPLHF. The CDR3 nucleotides are TGTGCCTGGAACCGGGACAGGGGCCCGTTTGGTAATTCACCCCTCCACTTT.